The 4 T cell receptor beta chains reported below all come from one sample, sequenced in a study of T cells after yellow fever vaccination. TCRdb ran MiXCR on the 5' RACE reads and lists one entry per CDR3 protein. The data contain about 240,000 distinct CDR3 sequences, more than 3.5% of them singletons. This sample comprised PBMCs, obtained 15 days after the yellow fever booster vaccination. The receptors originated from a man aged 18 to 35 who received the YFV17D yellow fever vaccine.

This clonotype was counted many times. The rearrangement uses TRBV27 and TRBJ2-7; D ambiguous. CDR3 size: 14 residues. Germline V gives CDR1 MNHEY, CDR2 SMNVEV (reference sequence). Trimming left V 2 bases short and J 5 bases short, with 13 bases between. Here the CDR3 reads CASSLLPPKDEQYF. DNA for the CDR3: TGTGCCAGCAGTTTACTCCCACCCAAGGACGAGCAGTACTTC.

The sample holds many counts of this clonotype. The CDR3 nucleotides read TGTGCCAGCAGCTACGGGACAGGCCCTTGGGATACGCAGTATTTT. This encodes CASSYGTGPWDTQYF. The V gene is TRBV6-2 or TRBV6-3, the J gene TRBJ2-3; 8 nucleotides agree with TRBD1. After removal of 6 bases from V and 6 bases from J, the junction contained 11 bases not matched to a gene. Looked up from germline, CDR1 is MNHEY and CDR2 is SVGEGT. The CDR3 extends over 15 amino acids.

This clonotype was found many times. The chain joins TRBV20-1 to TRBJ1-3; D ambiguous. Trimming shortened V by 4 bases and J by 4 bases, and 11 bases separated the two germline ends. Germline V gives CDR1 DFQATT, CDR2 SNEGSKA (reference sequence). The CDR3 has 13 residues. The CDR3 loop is CSANNPLGNTIYF. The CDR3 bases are TGCAGTGCTAACAACCCTCTCGGAAACACCATATATTTT.

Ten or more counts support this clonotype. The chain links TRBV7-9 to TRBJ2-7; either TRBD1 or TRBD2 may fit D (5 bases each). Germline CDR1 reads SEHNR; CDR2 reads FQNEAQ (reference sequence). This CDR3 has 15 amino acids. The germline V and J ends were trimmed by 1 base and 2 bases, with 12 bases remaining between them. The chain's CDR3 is CASSLEVGGTYEQYF. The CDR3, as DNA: TGTGCCAGCAGCTTAGAGGTTGGGGGAACCTACGAGCAGTACTTC. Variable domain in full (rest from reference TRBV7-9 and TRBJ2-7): DTGVSQNPRHKITKRGQNVTFRCDPISEHNRLYWYRQTLGQGPEFLTYFQNEAQLEKSRLLSDRFSAERPKGSFSTLEIQRTEQGDSAMYLCASSLEVGGTYEQYFGPGTRLTVT.